The text below deals with one T cell receptor (beta chain). This sample is drawn from a study of blood T cell repertoires in COVID-19. The wider study: The origin of the acute and convalescent COVID-19 samples was the United States, Italy and Spain. From T cells, B-cell-depleted T cells, or PBMCs came the material, which was cDNA or gDNA.

In the study's own analysis: Reference gene primer amplification gave nucleated cell count estimates. Sequencing used immunoSEQ multiplex PCR; TCRdb keeps in-frame clones, though not all of them. V and J calls and clone size are those listed in that table; D and trimming were worked out from the DNA. The sample records approximately 100,000 clones, approximately 80% being singletons. Sequencing was done on a sample of peripheral blood. This TCR was sampled from a man in his 70s with active or convalescent COVID-19.

The CDR3 region has the DNA TGTGCCAGCAGCCCCCGACAGGGGTCGGGAGAGACCCAGTACTTC. Amino acid sequence: CASSPRQGSGETQYF. The rearrangement links TRBV6-6 to TRBJ2-5, with TRBD1 identical over 8 bases. Trimming removed 6 bases from V and 4 bases from J; junction bases left unmatched: 10. Germline assignment: CDR1 MNHNY and CDR2 SVGAGI (reference sequence). This CDR3 spans 15 amino acids.